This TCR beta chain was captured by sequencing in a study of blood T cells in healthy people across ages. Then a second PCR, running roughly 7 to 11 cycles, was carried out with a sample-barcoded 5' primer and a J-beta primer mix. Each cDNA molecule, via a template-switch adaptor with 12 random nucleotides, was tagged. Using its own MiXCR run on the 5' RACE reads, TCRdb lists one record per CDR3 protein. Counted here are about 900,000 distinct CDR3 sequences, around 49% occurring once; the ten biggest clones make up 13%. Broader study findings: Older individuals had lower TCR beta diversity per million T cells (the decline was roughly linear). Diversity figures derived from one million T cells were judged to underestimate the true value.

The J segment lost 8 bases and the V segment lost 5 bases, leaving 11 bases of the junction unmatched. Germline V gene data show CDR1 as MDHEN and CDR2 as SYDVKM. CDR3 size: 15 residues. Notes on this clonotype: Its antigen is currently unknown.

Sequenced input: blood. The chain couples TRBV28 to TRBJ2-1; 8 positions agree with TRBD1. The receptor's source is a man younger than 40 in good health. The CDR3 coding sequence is TGTGCCAGCAGTACCGGGACAGGCCTGTTGTATGAGCAGTTCTTC. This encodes CASSTGTGLLYEQFF.